This record looks at one T cell receptor beta chain sequence and its context. Its antigen is unknown. This entry belongs to a study of blood T cells in healthy people across ages. Turning to the study itself: Per every two T cells, about one barcoded beta molecule was captured by template switching.

Overall study results and limits: Lack of knowledge of donor CMV status possibly confounded expanded clonotype changes. Greater diversity and more naive CD4+ cells were seen in long-lived donors than in aged donors.

CDR3 length equals 14 residues. With 1 base clipped from V and 3 bases from J, the junction kept 3 bases outside the gene matches. Germline CDR1 LNHNV, CDR2 YYDKDF (reference sequence). Isolated PBMCs totaled at least 7 million in each sample. The second PCR ran about 6 to 11 cycles with a sample-barcoded 5' primer and J-beta primers. TCRdb reanalysed the 5' RACE reads using MiXCR and keeps one entry per CDR3 protein. The top ten hold about 6.7% of the sample, which has about 1.4 million distinct CDR3 sequences, roughly 60% seen once. The sequencing sample was made of blood. The chain carries TRBV15 and TRBJ2-7, with 7 nucleotides matching TRBD2. The receptor was derived from a man between 18 and 29 years old in good health. This CDR3 is CATSRAGTNYEQYF. The CDR3 nucleotides read TGTGCCACCAGCAGAGCCGGGACTAACTACGAGCAGTACTTC.